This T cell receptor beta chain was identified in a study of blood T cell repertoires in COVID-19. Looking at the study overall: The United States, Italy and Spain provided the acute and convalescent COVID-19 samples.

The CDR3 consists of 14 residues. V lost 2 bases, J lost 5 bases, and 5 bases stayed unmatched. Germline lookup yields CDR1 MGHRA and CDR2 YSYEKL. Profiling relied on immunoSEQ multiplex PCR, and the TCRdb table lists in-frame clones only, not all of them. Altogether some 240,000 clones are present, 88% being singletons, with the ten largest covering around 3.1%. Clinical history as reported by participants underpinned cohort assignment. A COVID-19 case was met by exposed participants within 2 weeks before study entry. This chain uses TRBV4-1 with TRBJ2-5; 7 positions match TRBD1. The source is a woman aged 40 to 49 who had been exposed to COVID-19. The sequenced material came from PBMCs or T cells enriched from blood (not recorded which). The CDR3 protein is CASSQIGGQETQYF. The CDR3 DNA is TGCGCCAGCAGCCAAATTGGGGGACAGGAGACCCAGTACTTC.